A selection of T cell receptor beta chains follows, all from one sample in a study of early T cells in non-severe SARS-CoV-2 infection. TCRdb passed the 5' RACE reads through MiXCR, listing each CDR3 protein once. The data show 60,000 or so distinct CDR3 sequences, 10% to 15% seen once. The sequencing input was whole blood. The receptors were sampled from an adult who was a healthcare worker with PCR-confirmed SARS-CoV-2 infection or an uninfected control (not recorded which). CDR3s include the opening cysteine and the closing phenylalanine or tryptophan. D genes are given only for firm matches. Only some rows state a clone size, as once, few, many or a class for expanded clones.

v_call	j_call	clone_size	d_call	cdr3_aa	cdr3_nt
TRBV29-1	TRBJ2-5	.	.	CTTGPETQYF	TGCACCACGGGCCCAGAGACCCAGTACTTC
TRBV11-2	TRBJ2-7	few	.	CASSRDPAYEQYF	TGTGCCAGCAGCCGGGACCCCGCGTACGAGCAGTACTTC
TRBV7-8	TRBJ2-3	.	.	CASSLALGRDTQYF	TGTGCCAGCAGCTTAGCCCTGGGGCGGGATACGCAGTATTTT
TRBV7-9	TRBJ1-1	many	.	CASSPGQFEAFF	TGTGCCAGCAGCCCCGGACAGTTTGAAGCTTTCTTT
TRBV11-3	TRBJ2-2	many	TRBD1	CASSPRGDRVAGELFF	TGTGCCAGCAGCCCAAGAGGGGACAGGGTAGCCGGGGAGCTGTTTTTT
TRBV28	TRBJ2-7	.	.	CASSLRSYEQYF	TGTGCCAGCAGCCTCCGCTCCTACGAGCAGTACTTC
TRBV11-2	TRBJ2-7	few	TRBD2	CASSSLAAYEQYF	TGTGCCAGCAGCTCTCTAGCGGCCTACGAGCAGTACTTC
TRBV4-1	TRBJ2-1	many	TRBD2	CASSRGTSGSYNEQFF	TGCGCCAGCAGCCGCGGGACTAGCGGCTCCTACAATGAGCAGTTCTTC
TRBV30	TRBJ1-6	many	.	CAWSVQADSPLHF	TGTGCCTGGAGTGTCCAGGCCGATTCACCCCTCCACTTT
TRBV6-2/TRBV6-3	TRBJ2-5	many	TRBD1	CASTPQPRQGWGETQYF	TGTGCCAGCACCCCCCAACCTCGACAGGGGTGGGGGGAGACCCAGTACTTC
TRBV11-3	TRBJ2-1	few	TRBD2	CASSPRTSGRVVDEQFF	TGTGCCAGCAGCCCAAGGACTAGCGGGAGGGTGGTGGATGAGCAGTTCTTC
TRBV30	TRBJ1-1	few	.	CAWSEQNAWNTEAFF	TGTGCCTGGAGTGAACAGAATGCTTGGAACACTGAAGCTTTCTTT
TRBV11-2	TRBJ2-2	.	TRBD2	CASSFYGRGSTGELFF	TGTGCCAGCAGCTTTTACGGGAGGGGGAGCACCGGGGAGCTGTTTTTT
TRBV27	TRBJ1-1	.	.	CASTMGTEAFF	TGTGCCAGCACCATGGGCACTGAAGCTTTCTTT
TRBV20-1	TRBJ1-5	many	.	CSARDGRVSNQPQHF	TGCAGTGCTAGAGATGGCAGGGTTAGCAATCAGCCCCAGCATTTT
TRBV10-3	TRBJ1-4	few	.	CAISESGNTREKLFF	TGTGCCATCAGTGAATCAGGGAATACCAGAGAAAAACTGTTTTTT
TRBV7-3	TRBJ2-2	.	TRBD1	CASSSSRQGPTGELFF	TGTGCCAGCAGCTCGAGTAGACAGGGCCCCACCGGGGAGCTGTTTTTT
TRBV29-1	TRBJ1-2	.	.	CSVEEYLNYGYTF	TGCAGCGTTGAAGAATACCTAAACTATGGCTACACCTTC
TRBV19	TRBJ1-4	.	TRBD1	CASGQGGRSEKLFF	TGTGCCAGCGGACAGGGGGGTAGGAGTGAAAAACTGTTTTTT
TRBV11-2	TRBJ2-7	.	.	CASSFRDGTYDEQYF	TGTGCCAGCAGCTTCCGGGACGGGACTTATGATGAGCAGTACTTC
TRBV5-1	TRBJ2-6	many	TRBD1	CASSTGTAGANVLTF	TGCGCCAGCAGCACCGGGACAGCTGGGGCCAACGTCCTGACTTTC
TRBV2	TRBJ2-1	many	.	CASSEGAGNDEQFF	TGTGCCAGCAGTGAAGGGGCAGGTAATGATGAGCAGTTCTTC
TRBV5-4	TRBJ2-7	few	TRBD1	CASSKGQGYTYEQYF	TGTGCCAGCAGCAAGGGACAGGGATACACCTACGAGCAGTACTTC
TRBV28	TRBJ1-3	many	.	CASSLLRGISGNTIYF	TGTGCCAGCAGTTTATTGAGGGGAATCTCTGGAAACACCATATATTTT
TRBV11-2	TRBJ2-5	few	.	CASSQKTQYF	TGTGCCAGCAGTCAAAAGACCCAGTACTTC
TRBV6-6	TRBJ2-7	many	.	CASSGQHSYEQYF	TGTGCCAGCAGCGGGCAGCATTCCTACGAGCAGTACTTC
TRBV11-2	TRBJ2-2	many	.	CASSPAGRLRTGELFF	TGTGCCAGCAGCCCCGCCGGGCGCCTGAGGACCGGGGAGCTGTTTTTT
TRBV29-1	TRBJ2-3	.	.	CSVGAGRTDTQYF	TGCAGCGTTGGGGCGGGTCGCACAGATACGCAGTATTTT
TRBV7-2	TRBJ2-3	many	TRBD2	CASSRSGGAEDTQYF	TGTGCCAGCAGTCGTAGCGGGGGGGCCGAAGATACGCAGTATTTT
TRBV6-1	TRBJ2-7	many	.	CASSGSSYEQYF	TGTGCCAGCAGTGGGTCGAGCTACGAGCAGTACTTC
TRBV10-3	TRBJ2-6	few	.	CAISASPGANVLTF	TGTGCCATCAGTGCGAGCCCTGGGGCCAACGTCCTGACTTTC
TRBV12-3/TRBV12-4	TRBJ2-7	few	.	CASGVSYEQYF	TGTGCCAGCGGTGTCTCGTACGAGCAGTACTTC
TRBV6-6	TRBJ2-7	.	.	CASSYSGTSYEQYF	TGTGCCAGCAGTTACTCGGGGACTTCCTACGAGCAGTACTTC
TRBV27	TRBJ2-7	few	TRBD1	CASSWGPGGSYEQYF	TGTGCCAGCAGTTGGGGACCAGGGGGCTCCTACGAGCAGTACTTC
TRBV10-1	TRBJ2-3	.	TRBD2	CASSESKASGMGTDTQYF	TGCGCCAGCAGTGAGTCGAAGGCTAGCGGGATGGGCACAGATACGCAGTATTTT
TRBV29-1	TRBJ2-1	many	.	CSVGRLLSSYNEQFF	TGCAGCGTTGGTAGGCTTCTCAGCTCCTACAATGAGCAGTTCTTC
TRBV7-7	TRBJ2-1	few	TRBD2	CASSLEGSGRFEQFF	TGTGCTAGCAGCTTAGAAGGGAGCGGGAGATTTGAGCAGTTCTTC
TRBV7-9	TRBJ1-1	.	TRBD1	CASRPPGTGLLNTEAFF	TGTGCCAGCAGGCCCCCCGGGACAGGGCTACTGAACACTGAAGCTTTCTTT
TRBV12-3/TRBV12-4	TRBJ2-1	many	TRBD2	CASRPGTSGGARYNEQFF	TGTGCCAGCAGGCCCGGGACTAGCGGGGGGGCGAGGTACAATGAGCAGTTCTTC
TRBV7-3	TRBJ2-6	.	.	CASSRGAGANVLTF	TGTGCCAGCAGCAGAGGGGCTGGGGCCAACGTCCTGACTTTC
TRBV20-1	TRBJ1-5	few	.	CRCPGLNQPQHF	TGCAGATGTCCGGGGCTCAATCAGCCCCAGCATTTT
TRBV5-1	TRBJ2-1	many	.	CASSFGQPSGNEQFF	TGCGCCAGCAGCTTCGGTCAGCCCAGCGGCAATGAGCAGTTCTTC
TRBV7-9	TRBJ2-7	many	.	CASSLAGSYEQYF	TGTGCCAGCAGCTTAGCGGGGTCCTACGAGCAGTACTTC